This T cell receptor beta chain is from a study of T cell responses to AZD1222 COVID-19 vaccine. Regarding the study as a whole: Among the donors, most were white British and more were female, and clonal diversity was possibly underestimated.

A remark on this clone: The antigen is unknown.

Assay: immunoSEQ multiplex PCR; the TCRdb copy retains only in-frame clones and omits some. The sample holds 200,000 to 250,000 clones, roughly 94% seen once. The material sequenced was peripheral blood, taken 28 days after the second dose of the MenACWY control vaccine. The sequence was obtained from an adult who received the MenACWY meningococcal vaccine as a control.

CDR3 sequence reads: CSVEEDQYTEAFF. The DNA for the CDR3 is TGCAGCGTTGAAGAGGATCAATACACTGAAGCTTTCTTT. The chain uses TRBV29-1 and TRBJ1-1; D uncertain. The germline V and J ends were trimmed by 0 bases and 3 bases, with 8 bases remaining between them. The CDR3 contains 13 residues. Germline V CDR1 and CDR2: SQVTM, ANQGSEA.